This T cell receptor beta chain emerged from a study of blood T cell repertoires in COVID-19. As for the study in general: Material from acute and convalescent COVID-19 was sourced from the United States, Italy and Spain. T cells, B-cell-depleted T cells, or PBMCs provided the cDNA or gDNA that served as material.

In the authors' workflow: Reference gene primer amplification gave nucleated cell count estimates. Clones were sequenced by immunoSEQ multiplex PCR, and TCRdb holds only the in-frame ones, with some missing. V, J and clone size are those of that table, while D and trimming were read from the DNA. The repertoire holds more than 70,000 clones, with around 86% as singletons. V dropped 0 bases and J dropped 3; count of bases not matched to a gene: 6. CDR1 and CDR2 (germline): MNHEY, SVGAGI. The CDR3 loop spans 16 amino acids. The TCR originated in a human donor in a cohort sampled during active COVID-19. The sample taken for sequencing was peripheral blood. The rearrangement links TRBV6-5 to TRBJ1-2, with 8 bases fitting TRBD1. CDR3 residues: CASSYSRTGRDYGYTF. DNA of the CDR3: TGTGCCAGCAGTTACTCGCGGACAGGGAGGGACTATGGCTACACCTTC.